This T cell receptor (beta chain) was sequenced for a study of cytomegalovirus exposure and HLA in healthy donors. Unmatched junction bases numbered 12, after V lost 9 bases and J lost 4 bases. The V gene's germline CDR1 is WNHNN and CDR2 SYGVQD (reference sequence). The CDR3 is 14 amino acids. This clone was observed a few times. The data were produced by immunoSEQ multiplex PCR, yet TCRdb's version contains in-frame clones alone and is incomplete. The sample records about 360,000 clones, about nine tenths being singletons. Sequenced input: PBMCs. The chain employs TRBV10-1 and TRBJ2-7; 7 bases agree with TRBD1. This TCR derives from a woman under 30 in good health and CMV-seronegative. Here the CDR3 DNA reads TGCGCCAGACAATCTAGGGACAGCCCTTACGAGCAGTACTTC. Amino acids: CARQSRDSPYEQYF.